The T cell receptor (beta chain) described here comes from a study of control samples from healthy donors and cancer patients. This CDR3 has 16 amino acids. The germline CDR1 and CDR2 sequences are SEHNR and FQNEAQ (reference sequence). Trimming shortened V by 5 bases and J by 3 bases, and 20 bases separated the two germline ends. Measured with immunoSEQ multiplex PCR; TCRdb has only the in-frame clones, and not every one. The sample records 130,000 or so clones, roughly nine tenths being singletons. The sequence derives from a man between 18 and 29 years old in good health. Sequencing used blood. The chain recombines TRBV7-9 with TRBJ2-7; the D gene is possibly TRBD1 (5 bases). CDR3 in DNA: TGTGCCAGCAGCCCTATCCAGGGTTTCGATCTCTACGAGCAGTACTTC. Protein product: CASSPIQGFDLYEQYF.